The rows below give T cell receptor beta chains drawn from one sample of a study of blood T cell repertoires in COVID-19. Only in-frame clones appear in the TCRdb table, and some are missing; sequencing was by immunoSEQ multiplex PCR. The sample yields 25,000 to 30,000 clones, about 80% seen once. The sequenced material came from peripheral blood. These receptors were obtained from a woman between 65 and 79 years old with acute or convalescent COVID-19. CDR3s include the opening cysteine and the closing phenylalanine or tryptophan. A D gene is named only where the DNA matches it firmly. Clone size, where shown, is once, few, many, or a class for clones that have expanded.

D,J,V,size,CDR3,DNA
.,TRBJ2-4,TRBV6-2/TRBV6-3,.,CASSPTPGLIAKNIQYF,TGTGCCAGCAGCCCCACCCCAGGTCTCATAGCCAAAAACATTCAGTACTTC
.,TRBJ1-2,TRBV21-1,.,CASRDRGSYGYTF,TGTGCCAGCAGGGACAGGGGAAGCTATGGCTACACCTTC
TRBD1,TRBJ2-4,TRBV9,.,CASSDPLSGDSGVAKNIQYF,TGTGCCAGCAGCGACCCCCTTTCAGGGGACAGTGGGGTAGCCAAAAACATTCAGTACTTC
.,TRBJ2-3,TRBV7-3,.,CASSLLAWDTQYF,TGTGCCAGCAGCTTACTAGCATGGGATACGCAGTATTTT
.,TRBJ2-3,TRBV27,.,CASSPLGGGLTDTQYF,TGTGCCAGCAGTCCCCTGGGAGGAGGACTCACAGATACGCAGTATTTT
TRBD1,TRBJ1-2,TRBV10-3,.,CAISERGQGMGGYTF,TGTGCCATCAGTGAACGGGGACAGGGTATGGGTGGCTACACCTTC
.,TRBJ2-1,TRBV2,.,CASNQGSSYNEQFF,TGTGCCAGCAATCAGGGGAGCTCCTACAATGAGCAGTTCTTC
TRBD1,TRBJ2-5,TRBV5-5,.,CASSYPRTGLEETQYF,TGTGCCAGCAGTTATCCTAGGACAGGTTTAGAAGAGACCCAGTACTTC
.,TRBJ1-4,TRBV27,.,CASSPGGEKLFF,TGTGCCAGCAGTCCTGGAGGGGAAAAACTGTTTTTT
TRBD2,TRBJ2-3,TRBV2,.,CASSGTSGTTQYF,TGTGCCAGCAGTGGGACTAGCGGGACAACGCAGTATTTT
TRBD1,TRBJ2-1,TRBV6-5,.,CASSPGTAYNEQFF,TGTGCCAGCAGCCCCGGGACAGCCTACAATGAGCAGTTCTTC
TRBD2,TRBJ2-1,TRBV7-8,.,CASSLMRRGSYNEQFF,TGTGCCAGCAGCTTAATGCGGCGGGGGTCCTACAATGAGCAGTTCTTC
.,TRBJ2-3,TRBV19,.,CASTPDSLSTDTQYF,TGTGCCAGTACCCCGGACAGCCTTAGCACAGATACGCAGTATTTT
TRBD1,TRBJ2-5,TRBV24-1,large,CATSDEAGTGKETQYF,TGTGCCACCAGTGATGAAGCGGGGACAGGGAAGGAGACCCAGTACTTC
.,TRBJ2-2,TRBV3-1/TRBV3-2,.,CASSQHQVPGELFF,TGTGCCAGCAGCCAACATCAGGTCCCCGGGGAGCTGTTTTTT
TRBD1,TRBJ1-2,TRBV25-1,.,CASKEPGDSYGYTF,TGTGCCAGCAAAGAACCGGGGGACAGCTATGGCTACACCTTC
.,TRBJ2-3,TRBV14,.,CASSPGQGTWADTQYF,TGTGCCAGCAGCCCTGGTCAGGGAACTTGGGCAGATACGCAGTATTTT
.,TRBJ2-2,TRBV19,.,CASPQSGQKGCGGELFF,TGTGCCAGTCCCCAATCCGGACAGAAGGGGTGCGGCGGGGAGCTGTTTTTT
TRBD1,TRBJ1-4,TRBV5-1,.,CASRSGTGNEKLFF,TGCGCCAGCAGGTCCGGGACAGGTAATGAAAAACTGTTTTTT
TRBD1,TRBJ1-5,TRBV7-8,.,CASSPGLTGGGEDQPQHF,TGTGCCAGCAGCCCCGGCCTCACAGGGGGCGGAGAGGATCAGCCCCAGCATTTT
TRBD2,TRBJ2-1,TRBV27,.,CASSLMAGEGNEQFF,TGTGCCAGCAGTTTAATGGCGGGGGAGGGGAATGAGCAGTTCTTC
.,TRBJ1-3,TRBV3-1/TRBV3-2,.,CASSQKSPVAGNTIYF,TGTGCCAGCAGCCAAAAGTCTCCGGTGGCTGGAAACACCATATATTTT
.,TRBJ2-7,TRBV9,.,CASSADWTPGHEQYF,TGTGCCAGCAGCGCGGATTGGACCCCAGGGCACGAGCAGTACTTC
TRBD2,TRBJ2-1,TRBV15,.,CATSGRLAGLHNEQFF,TGTGCCACCAGCGGGAGACTAGCGGGGCTCCACAATGAGCAGTTCTTC
.,TRBJ1-1,TRBV6-5,few,CATSLGVYTEAFF,TGTGCCACCTCCCTAGGGGTTTACACTGAAGCTTTCTTT
TRBD1,TRBJ2-3,TRBV2,.,CATRGRGRVLSTDTQYF,TGTGCCACCCGGGGCAGGGGGCGCGTCTTGAGCACAGATACGCAGTATTTT
.,TRBJ2-7,TRBV5-6,.,CASSSGQRSLVGEQYF,TGTGCCAGCAGCTCTGGACAGAGGAGTCTAGTGGGGGAGCAGTACTTC
.,TRBJ1-4,TRBV19,.,CASSPPVLEKLFF,TGTGCCAGTAGTCCCCCGGTCCTGGAAAAACTGTTTTTT
TRBD2,TRBJ2-3,TRBV27,.,CASSQRELRTDTQYF,TGTGCCAGCAGTCAGCGGGAGCTCCGCACAGATACGCAGTATTTT
.,TRBJ1-1,TRBV20-1,.,CSARTGTIAFF,TGCAGTGCTAGAACGGGGACTATAGCTTTCTTT
TRBD1,TRBJ1-5,TRBV3-1/TRBV3-2,.,CASSPGQGGRGNQPQHF,TGTGCCAGCAGCCCGGGACAGGGCGGAAGAGGCAATCAGCCCCAGCATTTT
TRBD2,TRBJ2-3,TRBV7-2,.,CASSPWTSPSDTQYF,TGTGCCAGCAGCCCGTGGACTAGCCCCTCAGATACGCAGTATTTT
.,TRBJ1-1,TRBV9,few,CASSVAGRADTEAFF,TGTGCCAGCAGCGTAGCAGGCAGGGCGGACACTGAAGCTTTCTTT
.,TRBJ2-7,TRBV14,.,CASSTNQGGREQYF,TGTGCCAGCAGCACGAACCAGGGTGGTCGCGAGCAGTACTTC
.,TRBJ2-5,TRBV27,.,CASSFLTSTRQETQYF,TGTGCCAGCAGTTTCCTGACATCAACCCGACAAGAGACCCAGTACTTC
TRBD1,TRBJ1-5,TRBV19,few,CASSITQGAIQPQHF,TGTGCCAGTAGTATAACGCAGGGGGCTATTCAGCCCCAGCATTTT
TRBD1,TRBJ1-2,TRBV27,few,CASSQTGGRYGYTF,TGTGCCAGCAGTCAGACAGGGGGTCGCTATGGCTACACCTTC
.,TRBJ2-1,TRBV6-2/TRBV6-3,.,CASSSRGKGASEYNEQFF,TGTGCCAGCAGTTCAAGGGGAAAAGGGGCTAGCGAGTACAATGAGCAGTTCTTC
TRBD1,TRBJ1-1,TRBV11-2,.,CASSLDVGQGSSEAFF,TGTGCCAGCAGCTTAGACGTCGGACAGGGTAGTAGTGAAGCTTTCTTT
TRBD1,TRBJ2-1,TRBV18,.,CASSPRQGNEQFF,TGTGCCAGCTCACCTCGACAGGGCAATGAGCAGTTCTTC
TRBD2,TRBJ2-3,TRBV7-2,.,CASSNSGGASTDTQYF,TGTGCCAGCAGCAATAGCGGGGGGGCGAGCACAGATACGCAGTATTTT
.,TRBJ2-5,TRBV28,.,CASMAGKETQYF,TGTGCCAGCATGGCGGGGAAAGAGACCCAGTACTTC
.,TRBJ2-1,TRBV5-1,.,CASSMDSSSYNEQFF,TGCGCCAGCAGCATGGACAGTAGCTCCTACAATGAGCAGTTCTTC
TRBD1,TRBJ1-2,TRBV19,few,CASSPGQDYGYTF,TGTGCCAGTAGTCCTGGACAGGACTATGGCTACACCTTC